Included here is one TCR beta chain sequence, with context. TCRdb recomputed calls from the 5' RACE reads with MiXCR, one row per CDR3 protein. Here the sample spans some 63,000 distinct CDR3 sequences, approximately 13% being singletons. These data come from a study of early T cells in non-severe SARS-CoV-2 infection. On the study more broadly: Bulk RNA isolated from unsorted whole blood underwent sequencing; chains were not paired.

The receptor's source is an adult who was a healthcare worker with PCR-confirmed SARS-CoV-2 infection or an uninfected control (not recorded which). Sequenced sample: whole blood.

CDR3 loop: CASSKDRGKYNEQFF. CDR3 nucleotides: TGTGCCAGTAGCAAGGACAGGGGAAAGTACAATGAGCAGTTCTTC. The gene calls are TRBV19 and TRBJ2-1, with 9 nucleotides matching TRBD1. This CDR3 has 15 amino acids. Trimming removed 6 bases from V and 4 bases from J; junction bases left unmatched: 7. Germline assignment: CDR1 LNHDA and CDR2 SQIVND (reference sequence).